This T cell receptor (beta chain) came from a study of cytomegalovirus exposure and HLA in healthy donors. Looking at the study overall: Among 150 million to 200 million T cells, an earlier analysis found roughly 120 million unique TCR beta sequences. The study placed about 86% of its approximately 360 genotyped donors in the Caucasian-associated ancestry cluster. Study findings and constraints: Rare TCR sequences predominated, though certain public TCRs were found in many donors. The study listed 150 to 200 cytomegalovirus-associated TCR beta chains.

PCR used 60 Vbeta primers and 13 Jbeta primers. Sequencing used immunoSEQ multiplex PCR; TCRdb keeps in-frame clones, though not all of them. The table shows tens of thousands of clones, with 60% to 80% occurring only once. The V and J ends lost 3 bases and 1 base respectively, with 21 bases between them. The germline gives CDR1 KGHSH, CDR2 LQKENI. The CDR3 totals 18 residues. This clone was picked up many times. Antigen specificity is unknown. Sequenced: PBMCs. This chain uses TRBV18 with TRBJ1-1; D unresolved. The sequence was obtained from a woman aged 40 to 49 in good health and CMV-seropositive. CDR3 nucleotides: TGTGCCAGCTCACCGCCTTGGTCATTCGAGAGGAGGAACACTGAAGCTTTCTTT. Its translation: CASSPPWSFERRNTEAFF.